This TCR beta chain appears in the sequencing data of a study of T cells in Graves' hyperthyroidism and ophthalmopathy. Notes on the study in general: Most clonotypes expanded in the thyroid (above 0.001) were also present in blood. For ophthalmopathy, model prediction preceded onset by a median about 6 months.

RNA transcripts provided the source from which TCR beta CDR3 regions were amplified. The TCR CDR3 was amplified in a first-round RT-PCR using the HTBI primer set. MiXCR, applied by TCRdb to the multiplex PCR reads, yields one record per CDR3 protein. The data show fewer than 400,000 distinct CDR3 sequences, with roughly an eighth seen just once and 25% to 30% held by the top ten. In its sample, this clonotype was seen many times. Its antigen is undetermined. Material: blood. This clonotype was sampled from a man aged 45 to 65 with Graves' ophthalmopathy.

CDR3 protein: CASSLGQYYEQYF. The CDR3 nucleotides read TGTGCCAGCAGCTTAGGTCAGTACTACGAGCAGTACTTC. J is TRBJ2-7 and V is TRBV13, with unresolved D. Germline lookup yields CDR1 PRHDT and CDR2 FYEKMQ (reference sequence). With 0 bases removed from V and 3 bases from J, the gap between germline ends came to 6 bases. This CDR3 comprises 13 residues.